These 17 T cell receptor beta chains share one sample of origin, sequenced in a study of Ad26.COV2.S vaccination and SARS-CoV-2 variants. Clones were sequenced by immunoSEQ multiplex PCR, and TCRdb holds only the in-frame ones, with some missing. The table has around 380,000 clones, 88% seen once; the top ten hold roughly 3.5%. Treatment given: approximately 18 received Ad26.COV2.S at low or high dose, single or two shots; 5 received placebo; per-sample allocation not given. Samples analyzed were those drawn on day 63 after the first vaccine or placebo injection. This material consisted of peripheral blood, taken in a trial of Ad26.COV2.S vaccine versus placebo. All receptors derive from a person aged 18-65 years who received the Ad26.COV2.S COVID-19 vaccine or a placebo.

The chain is built from TRBV6-6 and TRBJ2-7, with D hard to call. Germline lookup yields CDR1 MNHNY and CDR2 SVGAGI (reference sequence). The CDR3 is 11 residues long. V lost 6 bases and J 5 bases, leaving 8 bases between the germline ends. The CDR3 DNA is TGTGCCAGCAGCGAGGCCCACGAGCAGTACTTC. Translating gives CASSEAHEQYF.

The chain couples TRBV5-1 to TRBJ2-3; D remains ambiguous. Germline assignment: CDR1 SGHRS and CDR2 YFSETQ. V was shortened by 4 bases and J by 2 bases, with 11 bases between the two germline ends. The CDR3 has 14 residues. Written as DNA, the CDR3 is TGCGCCAGCAGCCTCGACGGCCCCACAGATACGCAGTATTTT. It encodes CASSLDGPTDTQYF.

The V and J genes are TRBV6-6 and TRBJ2-7; TRBD2 agrees at 8 bases. Trimming took 0 bases from V and 2 from J; bases not matched to a gene: 6. CDR3 length: 16 residues. Germline CDR1 and CDR2: MNHNY and SVGAGI (reference sequence). In DNA form, the CDR3 reads TGTGCCAGCAGTTACTCGAAAAGCGGGGGTACCTACGAGCAGTACTTC. It yields the protein CASSYSKSGGTYEQYF.

In nucleotides, the CDR3 is TGTGCCAGCAGTGATACCGGGCCATCTTTTGGGACCTATAATTCACCCCTCCACTTT. This translates into CASSDTGPSFGTYNSPLHF. V is TRBV6-1 and J is TRBJ1-6, with D unclear. The V gene lost 3 bases and the J gene lost 2 bases, with 20 bases spanning the gap. The CDR3 consists of 19 residues. The germline gives CDR1 MNHNS, CDR2 SASEGT.

This CDR3 reads CASSSPWTALTQYF. The CDR3 bases are TGTGCCAGCAGTTCGCCGTGGACAGCGCTGACCCAGTACTTC. The chain combines TRBV6-6 with TRBJ2-5; perhaps TRBD1 as D (6 bases). The V end was cut by 4 bases, the J end by 7 bases, with 16 bases between. The CDR3 extends over 14 amino acids. Germline V CDR1 and CDR2: MNHNY, SVGAGI (reference sequence).

This clone was seen a few times. The rearrangement links TRBV6-5 to TRBJ1-1; perhaps TRBD1 as D (6 bases). Germline V gene lookup returns CDR1 MNHEY and CDR2 SVGAGI. This CDR3 is 15 amino acids long. With 6 bases removed from V and 2 bases from J, the gap between germline ends came to 16 bases. Written as DNA, the CDR3 is TGTGCCAGCAGGCTGGACAGTCTATCTAACACTGAAGCTTTCTTT. It specifies CASRLDSLSNTEAFF.

V is TRBV6-5 and J is TRBJ1-4; TRBD1 matches 9 bases. Germline CDR1 is MNHEY and CDR2 is SVGAGI. The V and J ends lost 6 bases and 1 base, in that order; junction bases with no gene match: 0. The CDR3 runs to 14 residues. The CDR3 DNA sequence: TGTGCCAGCAGGGACAGGGGAACTAATGAAAAACTGTTTTTT. Amino acid sequence: CASRDRGTNEKLFF.

The chain joins TRBV10-1 to TRBJ1-4, with D unresolved. V shed 8 bases and J shed 13 bases, with 14 bases lying between them. Germline V CDR1 and CDR2: WNHNN, SYGVQD (reference sequence). This CDR3 has 11 amino acids. The CDR3, as DNA: TGCGCCAGCCCGCGCCCGGAGATACTGTTTTTT. Its protein product is CASPRPEILFF.

The CDR3 region has the DNA TGTGCCAGCAGCTTAGTTTCGTCTAATGAAAAACTGTTTTTT. This encodes CASSLVSSNEKLFF. V gene TRBV7-6 combines with J gene TRBJ1-4; D unclear. The CDR3 has 14 residues. CDR1 and CDR2 from the germline V gene are SGHVS and FNYEAQ. The ends were cut back, 1 base at V and 3 bases at J, with 6 bases in the middle.

This clone came up many times. This chain joins TRBV7-8 and TRBJ1-5, with TRBD1 identical over 7 bases. Germline assignment: CDR1 SGHVS and CDR2 FQNEAQ. This CDR3 region has 13 residues. Trimming removed 4 bases from V and 7 bases from J; junction bases left unmatched: 4. CDR3 DNA: TGTGCCAGCAGCTGGGACAGCCTACAGCCCCAGCATTTT. This sequence encodes CASSWDSLQPQHF.

The gene calls are TRBV6-1 and TRBJ2-5, with 15 positions matching TRBD2. The germline CDR1 and CDR2 sequences are MNHNS and SASEGT. CDR3 size: 19 residues. V dropped 2 bases and J dropped 1; count of bases not matched to a gene: 8. The CDR3: CASSEKGLAGGGGQETQYF. The CDR3 DNA reads TGTGCCAGCAGTGAAAAGGGACTAGCGGGGGGCGGGGGCCAAGAGACCCAGTACTTC.

This clone was seen many times. The genes are TRBV6-4 and TRBJ2-3; 10 bases agree with TRBD2. In germline, CDR1 is MRHNA, CDR2 SNTAGT. This CDR3 region has 16 residues. Trimming at V came to 2 bases and at J to 4 bases, leaving 6 bases not matched to a gene. The CDR3 DNA reads TGTGCCAGCAGTGACCGAGGTAGCGGGGGGTCAGATACGCAGTATTTT. Translation: CASSDRGSGGSDTQYF.

The chain recombines TRBV7-2 with TRBJ2-1; TRBD2 might be the D (5 bases). Trimming left V 0 bases short and J 9 bases short, with 12 bases between. The CDR3 length is 14 residues. The germline gives CDR1 SGHTA, CDR2 FQGNSA. The CDR3 reads CASSLATIEGEQFF. CDR3 bases: TGTGCCAGCAGCTTAGCGACTATCGAGGGTGAGCAGTTCTTC. Full variable domain (rest looked up from reference TRBV7-2 and TRBJ2-1): GAGVSQSPSNKVTEKGKDVELRCDPISGHTALYWYRQSLGQGLEFLIYFQGNSAPDKSGLPSDRFSAERTGGSVSTLTIQRTQQEDSAVYLCASSLATIEGEQFFGPGTRLTVL.

This chain links TRBV12-5 with TRBJ2-5, with 7 positions matching TRBD1. The V segment lost 3 bases and the J segment 3 bases; nucleotides outside the gene matches: 4. The CDR3 is 14 residues long. Germline CDR1 LGHNT, CDR2 FRNRAP. The CDR3 sequence: CASGLFDREETQYF. CDR3 DNA: TGTGCTAGTGGTTTATTCGACAGGGAAGAGACCCAGTACTTC.

The V and J genes are TRBV30 and TRBJ1-1, with D possibly being TRBD1 (6 bases). Trimming left V 5 bases short and J 4 bases short, with 11 bases between. The germline V gene has CDR1 GTSNPN and CDR2 SVGIG (reference sequence). CDR3 length: 12 residues. CDR3 sequence reads: CAWSNRATEAFF. The CDR3 DNA reads TGTGCCTGGTCTAACAGGGCCACTGAAGCTTTCTTT.

The chain links TRBV30 to TRBJ2-7; no definite D call. The CDR3 extends over 12 amino acids. V lost 1 base to trimming and J lost 3 bases, with 7 bases between them. Per germline, CDR1 GTSNPN and CDR2 SVGIG (reference sequence). The CDR3 DNA follows: TGTGCCTGGAGTGAGGACGGCTACGAGCAGTACTTC. This encodes CAWSEDGYEQYF.

V gene TRBV27 combines with J gene TRBJ2-7; 8 nucleotides align to TRBD1. The CDR3 is 14 amino acids. V shed 4 bases and J 1 base; nucleotides not matched to a gene: 3. From germline, CDR1 is MNHEY and CDR2 SMNVEV (reference sequence). For the CDR3, the DNA is TGTGCCAGCAGTTCCGGACAGGGTTCCTACGAGCAGTACTTC. Its translation is CASSSGQGSYEQYF.